Below are 30 T cell receptor beta chains sequenced from a single sample in a study of T cell responses to AZD1222 COVID-19 vaccine. TCRdb keeps only in-frame clones here, not all; method: immunoSEQ multiplex PCR. The data contain approximately 180,000 clones, approximately 90% of them singletons. This material consisted of peripheral blood, taken on day 0 of AZD1222 vaccination. These receptors were taken from an adult in good health.

The V call is TRBV3-1 (or the pseudogene TRBV3-2), the J call TRBJ2-3; 7 bases map to TRBD2. Germline V lookup: CDR1 LGHDT, CDR2 YNNKEL (reference sequence). The CDR3 has 15 residues. With 1 base clipped from V and 5 bases from J, the junction kept 6 bases outside the gene matches. CDR3: CASSQVGGSGDTQYF. The CDR3, as DNA: TGTGCCAGCAGCCAAGTGGGGGGGAGCGGAGATACGCAGTATTTT.

The V and J genes are TRBV30 and TRBJ1-1; TRBD1 might be the D (6 bases). CDR3 size: 13 residues. V was clipped by 3 bases and J by 7 bases, with 15 bases between them. The germline V gene encodes CDR1 GTSNPN and CDR2 SVGIG (reference sequence). CDR3 sequence (DNA): TGTGCCTGGAGCCTTCTAGGGGGATTTGAAGCTTTCTTT. Its protein product is CAWSLLGGFEAFF.

This chain joins TRBV12-3 or TRBV12-4 and TRBJ1-2; no definite D call. The CDR3 sequence is 13 residues long. Trimming removed 5 bases at V and 2 bases at J, with 9 bases between. CDR3 in amino acids: CASSPVPNYGYTF. The DNA of the CDR3 is TGTGCCAGCAGTCCTGTTCCAAACTATGGCTACACCTTC.

The chain has TRBV5-1 and TRBJ2-5, with a possible D match to TRBD1 (6 bases). Trimming removed 3 bases at V and 4 bases at J, with 19 bases between. The germline gives CDR1 SGHRS, CDR2 YFSETQ. CDR3 size: 16 residues. CDR3 region: CASSSPYLQGIETQYF. CDR3 coding DNA: TGCGCCAGCAGCTCGCCGTACCTACAGGGTATAGAGACCCAGTACTTC.

J is TRBJ2-1 and V is TRBV6-2 or TRBV6-3; 8 nucleotides line up with TRBD2. CDR1 is MNHEY and CDR2 is SVGEGT in the germline V gene. The J segment lost 6 bases and the V segment lost 5 bases, leaving 6 bases of the junction unmatched. This CDR3 region has 14 residues. In DNA form, the CDR3 reads TGTGCCAGCAGTCCCAGCGGGAGAACCAATGAGCAGTTCTTC. Amino acids: CASSPSGRTNEQFF.

This clone came up once. The chain carries TRBV14 and TRBJ1-6; D gene unclear. Germline V gene sequence: CDR1 SGHDN, CDR2 FVKESK. V was pared by 0 bases and J by 12 bases, with 9 bases between. The CDR3 spans 13 residues. CDR3 bases: TGTGCCAGCAGCCAAGATATAAGGCAACCCCTCCACTTT. Its translation is CASSQDIRQPLHF.

The CDR3 here is CASSLRLEDRRNEQFF. Here the CDR3 DNA reads TGTGCCAGCAGCTTGCGCCTAGAGGACAGACGAAATGAGCAGTTCTTC. The V gene is TRBV5-8, the J gene TRBJ2-1, with D perhaps matching TRBD1 (6 bases). The germline V gene has CDR1 SGHTS and CDR2 YDEGEE. The germline V and J ends were trimmed by 1 base and 7 bases, with 18 bases remaining between them. CDR3 length: 16 amino acids. Variable domain in full (rest from reference TRBV5-8 and TRBJ2-1): EAGVTQSPTHLIKTRGQQATLRCSPISGHTSVYWYQQALGLGLQFLLWYDEGEERNRGNFPPRFSGRQFPNYSSELNVNALELEDSALYLCASSLRLEDRRNEQFFGPGTRLTVL.

This rearrangement joins TRBV4-2 to TRBJ1-4; TRBD1 is a possible D gene (5 bases). The germline V and J ends were trimmed by 0 bases and 8 bases, with 13 bases remaining between them. The CDR3 contains 15 residues. CDR1 LGHNA and CDR2 YNFKEQ come from the germline V gene. The CDR3 bases are TGTGCCAGCAGCCAAGATCTCAGGGTAGGGGAAAAACTGTTTTTT. Translation: CASSQDLRVGEKLFF.

The V and J genes are TRBV4-2 and TRBJ2-7, with 9 bases fitting TRBD2. V dropped 0 bases and J dropped 2; count of bases not matched to a gene: 11. Germline CDR1 and CDR2: LGHNA and YNFKEQ. This CDR3 region has 18 residues. The CDR3 protein is CASSQDPVAGALTYEQYF. CDR3 nucleotide sequence: TGTGCCAGCAGCCAAGACCCGGTAGCGGGAGCCCTTACCTACGAGCAGTACTTC.

The V and J genes are TRBV15 and TRBJ2-5, with a possible D match to TRBD2 (5 bases). V was clipped by 6 bases and J by 3 bases, with 11 bases between them. From germline, CDR1 is LNHNV and CDR2 YYDKDF (reference sequence). The CDR3 totals 13 residues. CDR3 nucleotides: TGTGCCACCAGAGCAGTGCGGGAAGAGACCCAGTACTTC. Amino acid sequence: CATRAVREETQYF.

Only one count was recorded for this clone. The rearrangement uses TRBV7-2 and TRBJ2-2, with no clear D. The length of the CDR3 is 16 residues. V gave up 5 bases and J gave up 0 bases, with 13 bases separating them. CDR1 is SGHTA and CDR2 is FQGNSA in the germline V gene. In nucleotides, the CDR3 is TGTGCCAGCAGCCTGAGACCGACGTCGAACACCGGGGAGCTGTTTTTT. This sequence encodes CASSLRPTSNTGELFF.

To note about this clone: This specimen includes other DNA sequences encoding the same CDR3. This chain connects TRBV18 to TRBJ1-6, with 8 bases aligning to TRBD1. The CDR3 sequence is 14 residues long. Germline assignment: CDR1 KGHSH and CDR2 LQKENI. V lost 6 bases and J lost 7; bases outside the gene matches: 5. The CDR3 sequence is CASSWDRKNSPLHF. CDR3 coding DNA: TGTGCCAGCTCCTGGGACAGGAAAAATTCACCCCTCCACTTT.

The rearrangement joins TRBV28 to TRBJ1-1; perhaps TRBD1 as D (5 bases). The V and J ends lost 3 bases and 11 bases respectively, with 10 bases between them. The germline V gene has CDR1 MDHEN and CDR2 SYDVKM. The CDR3 runs 11 residues. The CDR3 DNA reads as TGTGCCAGCAGTTTCTATAAGGGGGCTTTCTTT. It is translated as CASSFYKGAFF.

The chain recombines TRBV19 with TRBJ1-3; D is unresolved. This CDR3 contains 18 residues. Trimming removed 5 bases from V and 0 bases from J, with 20 bases in between. Germline V CDR1 and CDR2: LNHDA, SQIVND (reference sequence). Here the CDR3 reads CASSLRAWEPASGNTIYF. The DNA for the CDR3 is TGTGCCAGTAGTCTGCGGGCTTGGGAACCGGCCTCTGGAAACACCATATATTTT.

V usage is TRBV18 and J usage is TRBJ2-7; TRBD2 aligns across 11 bases. V gave up 3 bases and J gave up 5 bases; unmatched junction bases: 9. This CDR3 spans 16 amino acids. Per the germline V gene, CDR1 is KGHSH and CDR2 is LQKENI. The chain's CDR3 is CASSPGLAAVSNEQYF. The CDR3 DNA sequence: TGTGCCAGCTCACCGGGACTAGCGGCCGTAAGTAACGAGCAGTACTTC.

The CDR3 spells CASTTRGTVNQPQHF. CDR3 coding DNA: TGTGCCAGCACTACACGGGGGACTGTGAATCAGCCCCAGCATTTT. V gene TRBV28 combines with J gene TRBJ1-5; D perhaps matches TRBD1 (5 bases). From germline, CDR1 is MDHEN and CDR2 SYDVKM. CDR3 size: 15 residues. The ends were cut back, 7 bases at V and 4 bases at J, with 17 bases in the middle.

The chain combines TRBV30 with TRBJ1-5; tentatively, D is TRBD1 (5 bases). The CDR3 has 13 residues. Germline V lookup: CDR1 GTSNPN, CDR2 SVGIG (reference sequence). Trimming shortened V by 0 bases and J by 7 bases, and 10 bases separated the two germline ends. The CDR3 coding sequence is TGTGCCTGGAGTGTTAGGGGTGGGCAGCCCCAGCATTTT. As protein: CAWSVRGGQPQHF.

J is TRBJ2-7 and V is TRBV6-2 or TRBV6-3; the match to TRBD2 covers 9 bases. Germline CDR1 reads MNHEY; CDR2 reads SVGEGT. CDR3 length: 15 residues. With 2 bases clipped from V and 0 bases from J, the junction kept 2 bases outside the gene matches. The CDR3 sequence is CASSYPTSGSYEQYF. CDR3 nucleotides: TGTGCCAGCAGTTACCCGACTAGCGGCTCCTACGAGCAGTACTTC.

The chain links TRBV6-1 to TRBJ1-4, with 10 bases aligning to TRBD1. The CDR3 extends over 14 amino acids. CDR1 MNHNS and CDR2 SASEGT come from the germline V gene. Trimming at V came to 3 bases and at J to 11 bases, leaving 6 bases not matched to a gene. The chain's CDR3 is CASSDRQGAGKLFF. The CDR3 nucleotides read TGTGCCAGCAGTGATCGACAGGGGGCTGGCAAACTGTTTTTT.

This chain joins TRBV11-2 and TRBJ1-2, with D maybe TRBD1 (5 bases). This CDR3 contains 14 residues. Trimming pared 5 bases from V and 0 bases from J, leaving 10 bases between. CDR1 is SGHAT and CDR2 is FQNNGV in the germline V gene. CDR3 amino acids: CASSGTYPNYGYTF. The CDR3 DNA sequence: TGTGCCAGCAGCGGGACTTACCCTAACTATGGCTACACCTTC.

The rearrangement links TRBV28 to TRBJ2-7, with D possibly TRBD2 on 6 matching bases. Germline values: CDR1 MDHEN, CDR2 SYDVKM. The CDR3 is 13 amino acids. The ends were cut back, 2 bases at V and 4 bases at J, with 9 bases in the middle. The CDR3 here is CASSLVRGYEQYF. In nucleotides, the CDR3 is TGTGCCAGCAGTTTAGTCCGGGGGTACGAGCAGTACTTC.

The chain carries TRBV10-3 and TRBJ1-2, with 10 nucleotides matching TRBD1. V trimming: 6 bases; J trimming: 6 bases; junction bases outside the gene matches: 4. The germline CDR1 and CDR2 sequences are ENHRY and SYGVKD. The CDR3 sequence is 13 residues long. This chain's CDR3 is CAISVTGGDGYTF. CDR3 in DNA: TGTGCCATCAGCGTGACAGGGGGCGATGGCTACACCTTC.

Notes on this clone: The sample carries other DNA sequences with the same CDR3. CDR3 sequence (DNA): TGTGCCAGCAGCTTAAGCGATACGCAGTATTTT. This sequence encodes CASSLSDTQYF. The chain links TRBV7-9 to TRBJ2-3; no clear D gene. The CDR3 spans 11 residues. Trimming shortened V by 2 bases and J by 6 bases, and 3 bases separated the two germline ends. Germline V gene data show CDR1 as SEHNR and CDR2 as FQNEAQ (reference sequence).

The genes are TRBV10-3 and TRBJ2-7; no clear D. CDR1 ENHRY and CDR2 SYGVKD come from the germline V gene. The germline V and J ends were trimmed by 0 bases and 4 bases, with 13 bases remaining between them. CDR3 length: 15 amino acids. CDR3 coding DNA: TGTGCCATCAGTGAGTCTCTTAGGGAAAGGTACGAGCAGTACTTC. Protein product: CAISESLRERYEQYF.

The chain recombines TRBV9 with TRBJ1-4; a weak D match, TRBD1 (5 bases). Looked up from germline, CDR1 is SGDLS and CDR2 is YYNGEE. This CDR3 region has 18 residues. V lost 0 bases, J lost 5 bases, and 20 bases lay in between. Here the CDR3 DNA reads TGTGCCAGCAGCGTAGGGTTGGCGGAGTGGGGCTCCAATGAAAAACTGTTTTTT. Protein product: CASSVGLAEWGSNEKLFF.

J is TRBJ2-2 and V is TRBV6-6; D unresolved. V shed 8 bases and J shed 1 base, with 11 bases lying between them. The CDR3 sequence is 14 residues long. The germline V gene encodes CDR1 MNHNY and CDR2 SVGAGI (reference sequence). The CDR3 DNA reads TGTGCCAGCGAAAGTAACCAGAACACCGGGGAGCTGTTTTTT. Translated: CASESNQNTGELFF.

The chain uses TRBV2 and TRBJ2-1, with 15 bases matching TRBD2. In germline, CDR1 is SNHLY, CDR2 FYNNEI. The junction had 5 bases not matched to a gene; V was cut back by 8 bases and J by 9 bases. CDR3 length equals 14 residues. CDR3 sequence reads: CASGGLAGGGEQFF. The CDR3, as DNA: TGTGCCAGCGGGGGACTAGCGGGAGGTGGTGAGCAGTTCTTC. Full variable domain (missing parts from reference TRBV2 and TRBJ2-1): EPEVTQTPSHQVTQMGQEVILRCVPISNHLYFYWYRQILGQKVEFLVSFYNNEISEKSEIFDDQFSVERPDGSNFTLKIRSTKLEDSAMYFCASGGLAGGGEQFFGPGTRLTVL.

The rearrangement joins TRBV5-6 to TRBJ2-1; TRBD2 aligns across 10 bases. CDR1 is SGHDT and CDR2 is YYEEEE in the germline V gene. With 1 base clipped from V and 8 bases from J, the junction kept 9 bases outside the gene matches. This CDR3 region has 16 residues. In nucleotides, the CDR3 is TGTGCCAGCAGCTTGTTGGCTAGCGGGAGACGGTATGAGCAGTTCTTC. This codes for CASSLLASGRRYEQFF.

The table lists this clone with a count of one. The rearrangement links TRBV18 to TRBJ2-2; D ambiguous. The CDR3 has 13 amino acids. CDR1 is KGHSH and CDR2 is LQKENI in the germline V gene. Between the trimmed V and J ends, which lost 8 bases and 7 bases, there was a span of 14 bases. The CDR3 bases are TGTGCCAGCCCCCCCGGGTATGGCGGGGAGCTGTTTTTT. It codes for CASPPGYGGELFF.

The V call is TRBV4-1, the J call TRBJ2-1; D ambiguous. Germline V gene data show CDR1 as MGHRA and CDR2 as YSYEKL. The CDR3 runs to 13 residues. Trimming took off 1 base at V and 5 bases at J, with 6 bases between the two ends. The CDR3 reads CASSQGWDNEQFF. The CDR3 DNA is TGCGCCAGCAGCCAAGGGTGGGACAATGAGCAGTTCTTC.